This T cell receptor (beta chain) is drawn from a study of blood T cell repertoires in COVID-19. As for the study in general: Whether acute or convalescent, the COVID-19 samples came from the United States, Italy and Spain.

This CDR3 has 15 amino acids. Germline V gene data show CDR1 as LGHNA and CDR2 as YNFKEQ. V was shortened by 1 base and J by 1 base, with 10 bases between the two germline ends. Per the original data handling: Scientists estimated how many nucleated cells there were by amplifying reference gene primers. TCRdb's table, derived via immunoSEQ multiplex PCR, lists solely in-frame clones and lacks some. The V and J calls and clone size are taken from that table; D and trimming were inferred from the DNA. The sample contains roughly 200,000 clones, 80% to 90% of which appear only once. The specimen sequenced was peripheral blood. The chain uses TRBV4-2 and TRBJ2-5; maybe TRBD2 (5 bases). The TCR comes from a woman in her 70s with active or convalescent COVID-19. For the CDR3, the DNA is TGTGCCAGCAGCCAAGTCCGCGGGCCCCAAGAGACCCAGTACTTC. Its protein is CASSQVRGPQETQYF.